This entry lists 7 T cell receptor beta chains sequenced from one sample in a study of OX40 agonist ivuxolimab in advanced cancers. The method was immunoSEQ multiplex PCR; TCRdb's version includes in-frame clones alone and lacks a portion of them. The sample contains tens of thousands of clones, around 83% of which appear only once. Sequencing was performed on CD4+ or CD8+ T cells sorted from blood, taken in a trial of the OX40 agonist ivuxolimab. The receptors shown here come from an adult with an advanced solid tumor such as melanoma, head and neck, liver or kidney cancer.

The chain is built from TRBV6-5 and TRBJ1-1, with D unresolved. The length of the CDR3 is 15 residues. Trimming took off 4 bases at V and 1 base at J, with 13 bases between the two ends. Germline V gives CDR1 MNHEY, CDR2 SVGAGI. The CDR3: CASSSGKGWNTEAFF. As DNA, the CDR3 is TGTGCCAGCAGTTCCGGTAAGGGATGGAACACTGAAGCTTTCTTT.

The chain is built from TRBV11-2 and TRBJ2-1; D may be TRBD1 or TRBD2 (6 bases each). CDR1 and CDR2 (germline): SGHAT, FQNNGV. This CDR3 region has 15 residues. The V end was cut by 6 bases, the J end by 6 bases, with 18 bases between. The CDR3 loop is CASSSGGVSANEQFF. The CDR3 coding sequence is TGTGCCAGCAGTTCCGGGGGCGTGTCTGCCAATGAGCAGTTCTTC.

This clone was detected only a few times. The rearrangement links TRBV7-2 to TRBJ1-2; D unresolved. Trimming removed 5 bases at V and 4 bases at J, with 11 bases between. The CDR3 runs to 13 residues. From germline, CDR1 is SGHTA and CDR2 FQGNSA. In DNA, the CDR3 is TGTGCCAGCAGCCCTTGGGGAGGCTATGGCTACACCTTC. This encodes CASSPWGGYGYTF.

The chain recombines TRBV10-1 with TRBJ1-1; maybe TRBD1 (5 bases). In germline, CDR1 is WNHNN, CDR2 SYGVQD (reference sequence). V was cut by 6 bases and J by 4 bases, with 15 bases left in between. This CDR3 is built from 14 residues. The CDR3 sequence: CASSTGTQSTEAFF. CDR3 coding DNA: TGCGCCAGCAGCACCGGGACCCAGAGCACTGAAGCTTTCTTT.

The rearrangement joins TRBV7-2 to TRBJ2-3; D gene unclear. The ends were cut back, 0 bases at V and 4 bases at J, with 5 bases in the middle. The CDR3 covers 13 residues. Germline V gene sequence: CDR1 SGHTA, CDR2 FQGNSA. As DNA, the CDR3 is TGTGCCAGCAGCTTAGCGGGTGCAGATACGCAGTATTTT. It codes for CASSLAGADTQYF.

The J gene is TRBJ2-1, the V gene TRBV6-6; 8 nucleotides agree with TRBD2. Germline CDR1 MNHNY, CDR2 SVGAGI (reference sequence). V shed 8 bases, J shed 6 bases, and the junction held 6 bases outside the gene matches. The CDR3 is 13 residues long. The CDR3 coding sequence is TGTGCCAGCGGGCAGCGGGAGAGCAATGAGCAGTTCTTC. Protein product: CASGQRESNEQFF.

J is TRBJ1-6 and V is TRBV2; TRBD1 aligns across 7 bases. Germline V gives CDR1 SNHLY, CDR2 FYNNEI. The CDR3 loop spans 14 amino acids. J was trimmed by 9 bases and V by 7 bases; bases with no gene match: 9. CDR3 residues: CASNLGGAGSPLHF. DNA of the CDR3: TGTGCCAGCAACCTAGGGGGCGCAGGTTCACCCCTCCACTTT.